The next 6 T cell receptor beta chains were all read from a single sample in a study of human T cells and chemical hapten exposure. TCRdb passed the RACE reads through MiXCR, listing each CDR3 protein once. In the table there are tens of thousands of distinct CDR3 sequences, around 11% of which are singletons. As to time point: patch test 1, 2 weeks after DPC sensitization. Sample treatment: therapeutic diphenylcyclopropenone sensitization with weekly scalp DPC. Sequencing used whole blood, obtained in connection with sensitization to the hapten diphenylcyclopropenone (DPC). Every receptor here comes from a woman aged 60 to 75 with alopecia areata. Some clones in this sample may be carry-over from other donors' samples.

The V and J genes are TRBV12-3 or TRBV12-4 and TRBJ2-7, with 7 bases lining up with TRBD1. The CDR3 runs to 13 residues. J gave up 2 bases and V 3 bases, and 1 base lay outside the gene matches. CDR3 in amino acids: CASSFGTAYEQYF. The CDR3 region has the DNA TGTGCCAGCAGTTTCGGGACAGCCTACGAGCAGTACTTC.

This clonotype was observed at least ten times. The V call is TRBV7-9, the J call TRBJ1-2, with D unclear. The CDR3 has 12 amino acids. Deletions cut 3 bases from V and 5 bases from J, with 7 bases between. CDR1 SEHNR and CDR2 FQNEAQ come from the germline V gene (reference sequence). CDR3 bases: TGTGCCAGCAGCTTCGAACAGTATGGCTACACCTTC. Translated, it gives CASSFEQYGYTF.

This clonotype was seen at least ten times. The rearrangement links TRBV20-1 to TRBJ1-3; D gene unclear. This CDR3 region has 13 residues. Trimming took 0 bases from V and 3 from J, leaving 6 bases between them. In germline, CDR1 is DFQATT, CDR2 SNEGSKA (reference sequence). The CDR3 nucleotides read TGCAGTGCTAGAGATGCGGATGGAAACACCATATATTTT. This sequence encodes CSARDADGNTIYF.

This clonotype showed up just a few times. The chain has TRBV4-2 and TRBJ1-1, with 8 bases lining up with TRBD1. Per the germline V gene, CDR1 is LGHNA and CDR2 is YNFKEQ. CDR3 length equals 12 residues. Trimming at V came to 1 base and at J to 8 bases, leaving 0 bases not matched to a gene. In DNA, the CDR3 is TGTGCCAGCAGCCAAGGGACAGGGGAAGCTTTCTTT. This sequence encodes CASSQGTGEAFF.

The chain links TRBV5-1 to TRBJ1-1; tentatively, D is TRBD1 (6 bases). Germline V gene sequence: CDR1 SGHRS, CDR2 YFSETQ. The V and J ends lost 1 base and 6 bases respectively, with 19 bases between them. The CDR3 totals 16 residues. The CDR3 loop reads CASSLSVGAGAAEAFF. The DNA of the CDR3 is TGCGCCAGCAGCTTGTCGGTGGGGGCAGGCGCGGCTGAAGCTTTCTTT.

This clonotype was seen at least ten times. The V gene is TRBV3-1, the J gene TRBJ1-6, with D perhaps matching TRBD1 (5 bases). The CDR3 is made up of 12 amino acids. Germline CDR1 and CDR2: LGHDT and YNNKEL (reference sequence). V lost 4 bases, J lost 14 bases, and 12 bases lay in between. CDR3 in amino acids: CASSRDEGTLHF. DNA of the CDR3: TGTGCCAGCAGCCGGGACGAGGGCACCCTCCACTTT.